This T cell receptor beta chain was captured by sequencing in a study of T-cell memory formation after mild COVID-19. Study overall: Largely, the TCR clusters proved donor specific. Study conclusions and caveats: Some SARS-CoV-2-responding clones were already detected in memory before infection. CM and EM subsets held most contracting CD4+ clones; EMRA held CD8+ ones.

Trimming left V 6 bases short and J 4 bases short, with 9 bases between. The CDR3 covers 13 residues. Germline V gene lookup returns CDR1 SGHDN and CDR2 FVKESK. This clonotype was picked up many times. Its target is not known. The 5'RACE method, run with constant-segment primers, produced TCR alpha and TCR beta cDNA libraries (carrying sample barcodes and UMIs). TCRdb re-analysed the 5' RACE reads in MiXCR, keeping a single row per CDR3 protein. Among approximately 150,000 distinct CDR3 sequences, 6% were seen once, and the ten largest hold around 1.9%. The receptor comes from an adult woman who had mild COVID-19 (a few samples of this study predate the infection). Cell type and time point are not known. The chain employs TRBV14 and TRBJ2-2; D possibly corresponds to TRBD1 (5 bases). What was sequenced was PBMCs or a T cell subset sorted from them (not recorded which). The CDR3 region is CASSNQGTGELFF. The DNA of the CDR3 is TGTGCCAGCAGTAACCAGGGCACCGGGGAGCTGTTTTTT.